Each of the 18 T cell receptor beta chains below was sequenced from the same sample in a study of blood T cell repertoires in COVID-19 (dated by TCRdb to about 2020). Library prep was done by the immunoSEQ multiplex PCR assay. What TCRdb holds here is the immuneACCESS table cut down to in-frame rearrangements. Part of the clones is not present; checked against another copy, under half of the missing clones reflect an unresolved V gene, and the others are unexplained. This sample has about 100,000 clones in its table, and roughly 85% of those were observed once. 9.5% to 13% of the sample rests with the top ten. Input material: peripheral blood. Receptors originate from a woman aged 70-85 years with acute or convalescent COVID-19.

This clone was recorded only once. V is TRBV7-3 and J is TRBJ1-2; D might be TRBD1 (6 bases). The CDR3 sequence is 15 residues long. Germline assignment: CDR1 SGHTA and CDR2 FQGTGA. Trimming removed 5 bases at V and 6 bases at J, with 19 bases between. CDR3 nucleotide sequence: TGTGCCAGCAGCACGCAAACAGGGTTGTCGGATGGCTACACCTTC. This translates into CASSTQTGLSDGYTF.

The chain uses TRBV7-8 and TRBJ2-1; 9 bases agree with TRBD1. V was clipped by 2 bases and J by 8 bases; unmatched bases: 7. This CDR3 region has 15 residues. CDR1 is SGHVS and CDR2 is FQNEAQ in the germline V gene. Written as DNA, the CDR3 is TGTGCCAGCAGCTTAATGACAGGGGGAGGCGATGAGCAGTTCTTC. Translated: CASSLMTGGGDEQFF.

This clone was observed a single time. The chain is built from TRBV10-3 and TRBJ1-1; D is perhaps TRBD1 (5 bases). V was clipped by 6 bases and J by 3 bases, with 17 bases between them. Germline values: CDR1 ENHRY, CDR2 SYGVKD. The CDR3 totals 15 residues. CDR3 sequence (DNA): TGTGCCATCAGCCCGGGATCCCGGGGGGACACTGAAGCTTTCTTT. This translates into CAISPGSRGDTEAFF.

The chain employs TRBV18 and TRBJ1-3; D uncertain. CDR3 size: 15 residues. V was clipped by 3 bases and J by 0 bases, with 9 bases between them. Germline V gene data show CDR1 as KGHSH and CDR2 as LQKENI. The CDR3 reads CASSPGGDSGNTIYF. For the CDR3, the DNA is TGTGCCAGCTCACCGGGCGGGGACTCTGGAAACACCATATATTTT. Full variable domain (rest looked up from reference TRBV18 and TRBJ1-3): NAGVMQNPRHLVRRRGQEARLRCSPMKGHSHVYWYRQLPEEGLKFMVYLQKENIIDESGMPKERFSAEFPKEGPSILRIQQVVRGDSAAYFCASSPGGDSGNTIYFGEGSWLTVV.

The rearrangement uses TRBV30 and TRBJ1-2; the match to TRBD1 covers 9 bases. CDR3 length equals 13 residues. V lost 7 bases and J lost 8; bases outside the gene matches: 11. Looked up from germline, CDR1 is GTSNPN and CDR2 is SVGIG (reference sequence). CDR3 in amino acids: CASEQGAPGGYTF. Here the CDR3 DNA reads TGTGCCTCCGAACAGGGGGCCCCTGGGGGCTACACCTTC. Using reference TRBV30 and TRBJ1-2 for the parts outside the CDR3, the full variable domain is SQTIHQWPATLVQPVGSPLSLECTVEGTSNPNLYWYRQAAGRGLQLLFYSVGIGQISSEVPQNLSASRPQDRQFILSSKKLLLSDSGFYLCASEQGAPGGYTFGSGTRLTVV.

The chain couples TRBV7-2 to TRBJ2-7, with 8 bases identical to TRBD1. The CDR3 runs to 14 residues. Per germline, CDR1 SGHTA and CDR2 FQGNSA. V trimming: 5 bases; J trimming: 5 bases; junction bases outside the gene matches: 8. In nucleotides, the CDR3 is TGTGCCAGCAGCATAATGACAGGGGATCACGAGCAGTACTTC. It encodes CASSIMTGDHEQYF.

CDR3 in DNA: TGCAGCGTCCGGGACAGGGGACCGACCTATGGCTACACCTTC. Translating gives CSVRDRGPTYGYTF. J is TRBJ1-2 and V is TRBV29-1, with 10 bases matching TRBD1. This CDR3 region has 14 residues. V shed 6 bases and J 4 bases; nucleotides not matched to a gene: 8. Germline V gives CDR1 SQVTM, CDR2 ANQGSEA.

This sequence joins TRBV28 and TRBJ1-1; TRBD1 matches at 7 bases. CDR1 and CDR2 from the germline V gene are MDHEN and SYDVKM. With 7 bases clipped from V and 1 base from J, the junction kept 9 bases outside the gene matches. CDR3 size: 15 residues. CDR3 DNA: TGTGCCAGCATCACCCCGGGACAGCCGAACACTGAAGCTTTCTTT. Protein sequence: CASITPGQPNTEAFF.

V usage is TRBV19 and J usage is TRBJ1-3; no clear D. The CDR3 extends over 16 amino acids. With 5 bases removed from V and 0 bases from J, the gap between germline ends came to 14 bases. The germline V gene has CDR1 LNHDA and CDR2 SQIVND (reference sequence). Here the CDR3 reads CASSFARETSGNTIYF. The CDR3 region has the DNA TGTGCCAGTAGTTTCGCCCGGGAAACCTCTGGAAACACCATATATTTT.

The chain combines TRBV15 with TRBJ2-5; 9 nucleotides agree with TRBD1. The V and J ends lost 4 bases and 5 bases, in that order; junction bases with no gene match: 8. This CDR3 region has 15 residues. CDR1 is LNHNV and CDR2 is YYDKDF in the germline V gene (reference sequence). CDR3 sequence: CATSMGQGGMETQYF. The CDR3 DNA is TGTGCCACCAGCATGGGACAGGGCGGGATGGAGACCCAGTACTTC. The full variable domain, in which reference TRBV15 and TRBJ2-5 provide the parts outside the CDR3, is DAMVIQNPRYQVTQFGKPVTLSCSQTLNHNVMYWYQQKSSQAPKLLFHYYDKDFNNEADTPDNFQSRRPNTSFCFLDIRSPGLGDTAMYLCATSMGQGGMETQYFGPGTRLLVL.

CDR3: CASSSSTGGPSYEQYV. The DNA for the CDR3 is TGTGCCAGCAGCTCGTCGACAGGGGGCCCCTCCTACGAGCAGTACGTC. J is TRBJ2-7 and V is TRBV28; 10 nucleotides agree with TRBD1. V was clipped by 6 bases and J by 0 bases; unmatched bases: 8. Germline CDR1 and CDR2: MDHEN and SYDVKM. The CDR3 is 16 amino acids.

The chain carries TRBV5-1 and TRBJ1-1; possibly TRBD1 for D (6 bases). This CDR3 is 14 amino acids long. Germline V gene lookup returns CDR1 SGHRS and CDR2 YFSETQ. V lost 1 base and J 3 bases, leaving 10 bases between the germline ends. Here the CDR3 reads CASSLTGKDTEAFF. The CDR3 DNA reads TGCGCCAGCAGCTTGACAGGGAAGGACACTGAAGCTTTCTTT.

The chain carries TRBV19 and TRBJ2-2, with D maybe TRBD1 (6 bases). CDR1 and CDR2 from the germline V gene are LNHDA and SQIVND (reference sequence). V lost 3 bases, J lost 5 bases, and 25 bases lay in between. This CDR3 region has 19 residues. CDR3 residues: CASSIERSVGRGRTGELFF. DNA for the CDR3: TGTGCCAGTAGTATCGAAAGGAGCGTAGGCAGGGGAAGAACCGGGGAGCTGTTTTTT.

This chain uses TRBV11-2 with TRBJ1-1; TRBD1 matches 8 bases. This CDR3 is 15 amino acids long. Losses at the gene ends were 5 bases for V and 2 bases for J; bases not matched to a gene: 7. Germline CDR1 is SGHAT and CDR2 is FQNNGV. CDR3 sequence: CASSPIGQGNTEAFF. Here the CDR3 DNA reads TGTGCCAGCAGCCCTATTGGACAGGGAAACACTGAAGCTTTCTTT. Together with reference TRBV11-2 and TRBJ1-1, the CDR3 gives the full variable domain: EAGVAQSPRYKIIEKRQSVAFWCNPISGHATLYWYQQILGQGPKLLIQFQNNGVVDDSQLPKDRFSAERLKGVDSTLKIQPAKLEDSAVYLCASSPIGQGNTEAFFGQGTRLTVV.

Remarks on this clone: Other DNA sequences in this sample translate to the same CDR3. The rearrangement uses TRBV6-5 and TRBJ1-3; weak D call: TRBD1 (5 bases). V dropped 6 bases and J dropped 0 bases, with 9 bases sitting between them. Germline assignment: CDR1 MNHEY and CDR2 SVGAGI. The CDR3 length is 14 residues. This CDR3 reads CASRRGDSGNTIYF. The CDR3 nucleotides read TGTGCCAGCAGACGGGGGGACTCTGGAAACACCATATATTTT.

The chain's CDR3 is CASSISGIPNTEAFF. The CDR3 DNA reads as TGTGCCAGTAGTATTTCAGGGATTCCGAACACTGAAGCTTTCTTT. The genes are TRBV19 and TRBJ1-1; tentatively, D is TRBD1 (5 bases). This CDR3 contains 15 residues. Trimming took 3 bases from V and 1 from J, leaving 12 bases between them. Germline V lookup: CDR1 LNHDA, CDR2 SQIVND (reference sequence).

This clone has just a few counts. The V call is TRBV4-1, the J call TRBJ2-3, with D unresolved. The germline CDR1 and CDR2 sequences are MGHRA and YSYEKL. The CDR3 extends over 16 amino acids. The V gene lost 5 bases and the J gene lost 3 bases, with 18 bases spanning the gap. Written as DNA, the CDR3 is TGCGCCAGCAGCGGCGACGGGTTCAGTGAGACAGATACGCAGTATTTT. Translation gives CASSGDGFSETDTQYF.

V and J are TRBV19 and TRBJ2-1; 8 bases line up with TRBD1. Germline lookup yields CDR1 LNHDA and CDR2 SQIVND (reference sequence). J lost 5 bases, V lost 6 bases, and 9 bases had no gene match. The CDR3 spans 15 residues. CDR3 region: CASRTDRDKHNEQFF. The CDR3 region has the DNA TGTGCCAGTAGGACGGACAGGGATAAGCACAATGAGCAGTTCTTC.